This T cell receptor (beta chain) was captured by sequencing in a study of blood T cell repertoires in COVID-19 (dated by TCRdb to about 2020). General notes on the study: The collaborator samples originated in the United States, Italy and Spain and spanned the acute and convalescent phases of COVID-19. The repertoires were released in a freely available public database meant as a resource for research on the immune response to SARS-CoV-2. Deeply sampled blood TCRbeta repertoires from subjects exposed to, actively infected with, or recovered from COVID-19 were included in the dataset. The prospective study material was composed of cDNA or gDNA derived from T cells, B-cell-depleted T cells, or PBMCs. Samples were obtained from the ongoing ImmuneRACE study (first 160 participants) and from 1,254 subjects provided by 6 global collaborators. HLA class I and class II types, where available, came from metadata supplied by the sample provider rather than from assay-based typing. Nearly every sample came with metadata listing a de-identified subject ID, COVID-19 status, age in years and sex.

What the authors observed across the whole study: How much clinical and demographic metadata was included differed by source and by participant, and the metadata was provided uncurated.

This clone came up a few times. No cognate antigen has been identified for it. The record has no base qualities; no much larger clone is one base away. Each collaborating institution followed its own protocols to collect whole blood in K2EDTA tubes. For TCRbeta analysis, collaborators shipped samples in one of three forms: frozen whole blood, isolated PBMCs, or DNA extracted from either of those sample types. Relative to germline, V is missing 5 bases and J is missing 10 bases, with 13 bases of the junction outside any gene match. CDR3 length: 15 amino acids, cysteine to phenylalanine. Only the CDR3 portion is preserved as DNA: 45 bases, with reading frame beginning at the first base. CDR1 and CDR2, looked up from the germline V gene, are MNHEY and SVGEGT. The immunoSEQ Assay, a bias-controlled multiplex PCR, was used to amplify TCRbeta CDR3 regions from genomic DNA. In the authors' own workflow: The number of nucleated cells in each sample was estimated by amplification of reference gene primers within the assay. To quantify the absolute abundance of each unique TCRbeta CDR3 rearrangement, sequence reads were collapsed and filtered. For each sample, productive Simpson clonality was calculated as the square root of Simpson's diversity index across productive rearrangements. The immuneACCESS repertoire file appears here via TCRdb, limited to in-frame rearrangements. These files lack a portion of the clones; in checked studies, under half of the deficit traces to unresolved V genes, and the cause of the others is not known. Clonal size and the V and J genes are those of that table, whereas D and trimming came from the DNA. This sample gives approximately 75,000 clones in total; about 79% of them show up just once. Clones ranked in the top ten supply around 20% of the sample.

The clonotype was recovered from a woman aged 50 to 60 with acute or convalescent COVID-19. Recombination joined TRBV6-2 or TRBV6-3 with TRBJ1-5; TRBD1 lines up with 8 middle nucleotides. Sequencing was carried out using peripheral blood. In nucleotide form, the sequence is TGTGCCAGCAGTGGGGGACAGGCCTTAATGGACCCCCAGCATTTT. Its translation reads: CASSGGQALMDPQHF.